This T cell receptor (beta chain) was obtained from a study of T cell clonotyping in hematopoietic cell transplantation. As for the study in general: Cytoreduction preceded collection of pretransplant recipient samples. Study-wide results and caveats: CD4 and CD8 repertoire contributions could not be separated without sorting. Recipient TCR diversity dropped after transplant; expanded clonotypes rose from day 30 to 180.

Produced via immunoSEQ multiplex PCR; TCRdb's table is partial and in-frame only. Of some 27,000 clones in the sample, roughly 84% were seen once. Points on this clone: Its matching antigen is unknown.

Time point noted: recipient sample about 28 days before transplant, after cytoreduction. The germline gives CDR1 SGHVS, CDR2 FNYEAQ. The junction had 12 bases not matched to a gene; V was cut back by 5 bases and J by 3 bases. This CDR3 comprises 16 residues. This specimen was peripheral blood mononuclear cells, taken before stem cell transplant. This receptor was identified in a middle-aged man with acute myeloid leukemia. Some clones in this sample may be carry-over from other donors' samples. The chain employs TRBV7-6 and TRBJ1-1; 7 bases fit TRBD1. The CDR3 DNA is TGTGCCAGCAGCCTCCGACAGGGTATCTTCCACACTGAAGCTTTCTTT. It encodes CASSLRQGIFHTEAFF.